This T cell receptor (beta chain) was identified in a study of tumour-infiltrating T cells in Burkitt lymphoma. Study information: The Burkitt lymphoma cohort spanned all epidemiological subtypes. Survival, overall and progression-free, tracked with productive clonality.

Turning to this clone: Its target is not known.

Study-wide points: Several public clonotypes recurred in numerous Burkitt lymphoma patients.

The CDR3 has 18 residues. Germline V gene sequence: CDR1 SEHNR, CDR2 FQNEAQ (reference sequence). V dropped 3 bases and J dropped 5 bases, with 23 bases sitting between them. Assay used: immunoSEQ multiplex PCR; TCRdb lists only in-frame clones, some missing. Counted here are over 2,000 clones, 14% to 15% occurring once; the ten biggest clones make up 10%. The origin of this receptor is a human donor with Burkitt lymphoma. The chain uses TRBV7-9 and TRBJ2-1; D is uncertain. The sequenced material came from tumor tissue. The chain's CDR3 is CASSLGSGGTLLNNEQFF. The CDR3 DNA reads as TGTGCCAGCAGCTTGGGGTCAGGTGGAACCCTTCTAAACAATGAGCAGTTCTTC.